A single sample gave rise to the 5 T cell receptor beta chains below, sequenced in a study of blood T cell repertoires in COVID-19. Generated by immunoSEQ multiplex PCR, the TCRdb table keeps only in-frame clones and is missing some. The sample holds about 360,000 clones, approximately 86% seen once. Sequencing used peripheral blood. All receptors come from an older woman with COVID-19, enrolled during active disease.

The chain links TRBV18 to TRBJ2-1, with D possibly TRBD2 on 6 matching bases. The ends were cut back, 6 bases at V and 0 bases at J, with 12 bases in the middle. Germline V gene lookup returns CDR1 KGHSH and CDR2 LQKENI. The CDR3 is made up of 15 amino acids. The CDR3 nucleotides are TGTGCCAGCTCCCCCACTAGCAGCTCCTACAATGAGCAGTTCTTC. Encoded protein: CASSPTSSSYNEQFF.

In regard to this clone: Other DNA variants within this sample encode the same CDR3. This sequence joins TRBV30 and TRBJ1-2; no definite D call. Germline CDR1 reads GTSNPN; CDR2 reads SVGIG (reference sequence). The length of the CDR3 is 13 residues. Trimming left V 0 bases short and J 2 bases short, with 7 bases between. The chain's CDR3 is CAWSVQSNYGYTF. The CDR3 DNA reads TGTGCCTGGAGTGTACAATCGAACTATGGCTACACCTTC.

The CDR3 loop is CASSQGTSGQETQYF. The CDR3 nucleotides are TGTGCCAGTAGTCAAGGGACTAGCGGGCAAGAGACCCAGTACTTC. The chain combines TRBV19 with TRBJ2-5; TRBD2 agrees at 12 bases. V was clipped by 5 bases and J by 2 bases; unmatched bases: 3. This CDR3 comprises 15 residues. Germline CDR1 reads LNHDA; CDR2 reads SQIVND (reference sequence).

V gene TRBV11-2 combines with J gene TRBJ2-7, with a weak D call TRBD1 (6 bases). The length of the CDR3 is 13 residues. Trimming removed 2 bases at V and 4 bases at J, with 9 bases between. Germline V lookup: CDR1 SGHAT, CDR2 FQNNGV. The DNA of the CDR3 is TGTGCCAGCAGCTTACAAGGGGGTTACGAGCAGTACTTC. It specifies CASSLQGGYEQYF.

The chain employs TRBV9 and TRBJ1-5, with 7 bases aligning to TRBD1. Losses at the gene ends were 0 bases for V and 5 bases for J; bases not matched to a gene: 5. This CDR3 region has 15 residues. The germline CDR1 and CDR2 sequences are SGDLS and YYNGEE. Here the CDR3 DNA reads TGTGCCAGCAGCGTAGAGGGGGCGGCACATCAGCCCCAGCATTTT. Translating it yields CASSVEGAAHQPQHF.